This T cell receptor beta chain comes out of a study of Graves' ophthalmopathy and Graves' hyperthyroidism. General observations from the study: The model's ophthalmopathy progression predictions had around 64% sensitivity and less than 75% specificity. Classification of ophthalmopathy versus stable hyperthyroidism by a 13-signature model yielded approximately 90% sensitivity and roughly 81% specificity.

Each hyperthyroidism patient was newly diagnosed, with under 2 months' duration, and aged 18 to 65. Amplified TCR beta CDR3 regions were obtained using RNA transcripts as template. The workflow started with a first-round RT-PCR run with HTBI primers and then moved on to a second-round multiplex PCR. MiXCR was run by TCRdb on the multiplex PCR reads, yielding one entry per CDR3 protein. The sample consists of a few hundred thousand distinct CDR3 sequences, approximately 18% of them appearing once. This clonotype has ten or more counts. Its specificity is unknown. Deletions cut 6 bases from V and 5 bases from J, with 10 bases between. This CDR3 contains 12 residues. CDR1 and CDR2 (germline): ENHRY, SYGVKD.

The sequencing sample was made of peripheral blood. The gene calls are TRBV10-3 and TRBJ1-1; D unclear. The receptor's source is an adult woman with stable Graves' hyperthyroidism. CDR3 region: CAISSGRTEAFF. CDR3 nucleotides: TGTGCCATCAGCTCCGGACGGACTGAAGCTTTCTTT.